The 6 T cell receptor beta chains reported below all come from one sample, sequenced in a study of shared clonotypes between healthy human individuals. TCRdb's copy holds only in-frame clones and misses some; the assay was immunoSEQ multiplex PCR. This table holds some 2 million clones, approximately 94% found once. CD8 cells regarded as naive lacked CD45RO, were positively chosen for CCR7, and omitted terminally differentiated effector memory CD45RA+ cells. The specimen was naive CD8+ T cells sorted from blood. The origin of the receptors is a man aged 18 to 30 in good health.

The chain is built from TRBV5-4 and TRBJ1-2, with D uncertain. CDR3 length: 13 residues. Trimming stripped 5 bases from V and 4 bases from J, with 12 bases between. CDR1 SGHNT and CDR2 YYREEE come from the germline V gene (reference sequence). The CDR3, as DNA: TGTGCCAGCAGAGCTTCCGGGGTCTATGGCTACACCTTC. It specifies CASRASGVYGYTF.

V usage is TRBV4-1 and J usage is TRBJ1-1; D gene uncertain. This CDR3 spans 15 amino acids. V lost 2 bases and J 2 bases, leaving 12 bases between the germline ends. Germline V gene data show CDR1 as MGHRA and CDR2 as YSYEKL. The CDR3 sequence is CASSQSRALNTEAFF. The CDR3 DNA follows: TGCGCCAGCAGCCAATCCCGGGCCCTTAACACTGAAGCTTTCTTT.

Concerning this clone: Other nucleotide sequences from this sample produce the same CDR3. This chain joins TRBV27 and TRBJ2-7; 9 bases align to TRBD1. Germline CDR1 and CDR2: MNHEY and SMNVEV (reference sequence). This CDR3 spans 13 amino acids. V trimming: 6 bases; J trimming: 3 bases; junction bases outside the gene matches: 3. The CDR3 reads CASSRTGDYEQYF. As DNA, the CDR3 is TGTGCCAGCAGCCGGACAGGGGACTACGAGCAGTACTTC.

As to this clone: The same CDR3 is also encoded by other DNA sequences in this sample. The CDR3 DNA is TGTGCCAGCAGTTTGCAGGGGGCAGGTCAGCCCCAGCATTTT. Translation gives CASSLQGAGQPQHF. This rearrangement joins TRBV28 to TRBJ1-5; 8 bases align to TRBD1. Germline loops: CDR1 MDHEN, CDR2 SYDVKM. This CDR3 has 14 amino acids. V gave up 3 bases and J gave up 6 bases; unmatched junction bases: 4.

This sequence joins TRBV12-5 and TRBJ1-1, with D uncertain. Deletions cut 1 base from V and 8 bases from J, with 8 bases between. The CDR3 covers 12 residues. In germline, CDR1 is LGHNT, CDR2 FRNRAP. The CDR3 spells CASGLAHDEAFF. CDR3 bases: TGTGCTAGTGGTTTGGCACACGACGAAGCTTTCTTT.

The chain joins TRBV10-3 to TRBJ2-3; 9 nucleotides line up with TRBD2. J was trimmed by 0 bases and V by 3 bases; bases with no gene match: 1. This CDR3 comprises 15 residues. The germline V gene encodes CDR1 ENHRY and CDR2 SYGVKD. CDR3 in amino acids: CAISDLAGSTDTQYF. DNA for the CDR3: TGTGCCATCAGTGATCTAGCGGGGAGCACAGATACGCAGTATTTT.